The T cell receptor beta chain described here comes from a study of blood T cell repertoires in COVID-19. On the study more broadly: Samples came from the United States, Italy and Spain, spanning acute and convalescent COVID-19. T cells, B-cell-depleted T cells, or PBMCs supplied cDNA or gDNA.

Seattle-derived patients entered the study during active infection and were followed longitudinally. This clone has just a few counts. Methods used by the authors: Amplification of reference gene primers was used by the study to estimate nucleated cell counts. Method: immunoSEQ multiplex PCR; TCRdb's copy keeps in-frame clones and lacks some. V and J calls and clone size are copied from that table; D and trimming were computed from the DNA. The sample records some 49,000 clones, 81% being singletons. V lost 5 bases to trimming and J lost 6 bases, with 17 bases between them. This CDR3 region has 15 residues. CDR1 SGHTA and CDR2 FQGTGA come from the germline V gene.

The chain couples TRBV7-3 to TRBJ2-1; TRBD2 might be the D (5 bases). The sequenced sample was peripheral blood. The receptor's source is a woman older than 75 with COVID-19, enrolled during active disease. The CDR3 is CASSGSGIRGNEQFF. DNA for the CDR3: TGTGCCAGCAGCGGCTCCGGGATCCGGGGCAATGAGCAGTTCTTC.